This passage covers 28 T cell receptor beta chains from one sample sequenced in a study of cytomegalovirus exposure and HLA in healthy donors (TCRdb year 2017). To prepare the library, the immunoSEQ multiplex PCR assay was applied. A mixture of 60 forward primers for TCR Vbeta segments and 13 reverse primers for TCR Jbeta segments was used in the multiplex PCR. The table was pulled from immuneACCESS by TCRdb, which kept in-frame rearrangements only. Such tables lose some clones; where checked, under half of the loss comes from unresolved V genes, and the rest has no known cause. The sample's table covers about 200,000 clones. The ten largest clonotypes hold roughly 0.74% of the sample. The sequenced sample was PBMCs. Source of these receptors: a boy younger than 18 in good health and CMV-seronegative.

V and J are TRBV6-4 and TRBJ2-3; TRBD2 matches 10 bases. The CDR3 covers 17 residues. Germline V CDR1 and CDR2: MRHNA, SNTAGT. The trim removed 6 bases at V and 4 bases at J, leaving 13 bases unmatched. Written as DNA, the CDR3 is TGTGCCAGCAGCCTAGCGGGGGAGTGGTTTTACGCAGATACGCAGTATTTT. It translates to CASSLAGEWFYADTQYF.

This sequence joins TRBV28 and TRBJ2-5; maybe TRBD2 (5 bases). The V end lost 7 bases, the J end lost 9 bases, and 18 bases lay between the germline ends. The CDR3 totals 13 residues. Germline assignment: CDR1 MDHEN and CDR2 SYDVKM. The CDR3 region has the DNA TGTGCCAGCACCCTAAGGAATATCGGGGCCCAGTACTTC. This translates into CASTLRNIGAQYF.

CDR3 amino acids: CASSYSRVLTYEQYF. The CDR3 nucleotides read TGTGCCAGCAGTTACTCACGGGTACTTACCTACGAGCAGTACTTC. V is TRBV6-5 and J is TRBJ2-5, with D hard to call. The end of the DNA is better explained by TRBJ2-7, so the J call may be wrong. This CDR3 has 15 residues. The germline CDR1 and CDR2 sequences are MNHEY and SVGAGI.

In DNA, the CDR3 is TGCGCCAGCAGCCAAGAGGCGGGAGATACGCAGTATTTT. Translation: CASSQEAGDTQYF. The J gene is TRBJ2-3, the V gene TRBV4-1; D possibly corresponds to TRBD2 (5 bases). CDR1 is MGHRA and CDR2 is YSYEKL in the germline V gene. The CDR3 runs 13 residues. V was shortened by 0 bases and J by 5 bases, with 6 bases between the two germline ends.

The chain recombines TRBV5-1 with TRBJ2-1, with 7 bases matching TRBD2. Germline CDR1 and CDR2: SGHRS and YFSETQ. J was trimmed by 7 bases and V by 2 bases; bases with no gene match: 0. This CDR3 contains 12 residues. The CDR3 bases are TGCGCCAGCAGCTTCGGGGGGAATGAGCAGTTCTTC. It translates to CASSFGGNEQFF.

V usage is TRBV7-2 and J usage is TRBJ1-3, with 7 positions matching TRBD1. J gave up 2 bases and V 5 bases, and 6 bases lay outside the gene matches. The CDR3 is made up of 15 amino acids. The germline V gene encodes CDR1 SGHTA and CDR2 FQGNSA. The CDR3 nucleotides read TGTGCCAGCAGCCCTAGACAGGGAGCTGGAAACACCATATATTTT. This sequence encodes CASSPRQGAGNTIYF.

The chain is built from TRBV11-3 and TRBJ2-3; 9 bases match TRBD1. CDR3 length: 16 amino acids. Trimming at V came to 4 bases and at J to 2 bases, leaving 7 bases not matched to a gene. Germline CDR1 is SGHNT and CDR2 is YENEEA. CDR3 bases: TGTGCCAGCAGCTACGGACAGGGGTCCTACACAGATACGCAGTATTTT. It is translated as CASSYGQGSYTDTQYF.

The chain couples TRBV7-9 to TRBJ1-2, with D unclear. CDR1 is SEHNR and CDR2 is FQNEAQ in the germline V gene (reference sequence). Deletions cut 5 bases from V and 3 bases from J, with 16 bases between. The CDR3 is 15 residues long. DNA for the CDR3: TGTGCCAGCAGCCCCGGTGCAGCGTCTCACTATGGCTACACCTTC. Encoded protein: CASSPGAASHYGYTF.

The rearrangement joins TRBV5-8 to TRBJ1-5; TRBD1 is a possible D gene (6 bases). Germline V gene data show CDR1 as SGHTS and CDR2 as YDEGEE. The CDR3 covers 15 residues. The ends were cut back, 3 bases at V and 5 bases at J, with 15 bases in the middle. CDR3 nucleotides: TGTGCCAGCAGCTCCCGAGACAGGCTCCATCAGCCCCAGCATTTT. Residues: CASSSRDRLHQPQHF.

The gene calls are TRBV10-3 and TRBJ2-7; 14 bases align to TRBD2. The CDR3 runs 16 residues. The germline V gene has CDR1 ENHRY and CDR2 SYGVKD. V lost 5 bases to trimming and J lost 3 bases; unmatched junction nucleotides: 6. The DNA for the CDR3 is TGTGCCATCAGTCCGGGACTAGCGGGGGCGCGCTACGAGCAGTACTTC. Translated, it gives CAISPGLAGARYEQYF.

The V call is TRBV14, the J call TRBJ2-5; 9 nucleotides match TRBD1. Gene TRBJ2-7 matches the end of the DNA better, so the J call may be wrong. Germline CDR1 and CDR2: SGHDN and FVKESK. The CDR3 spans 15 residues. CDR3 in DNA: TGTGCCAGCAGCCTCGGACAGGGGCGCACCTACGAGCAGTACTTC. Protein sequence: CASSLGQGRTYEQYF.

V and J are TRBV7-9 and TRBJ2-5; TRBD1 agrees at 8 bases. The J call could be wrong; TRBJ2-7 is a better fit for the DNA end. The CDR3 covers 17 residues. CDR1 SEHNR and CDR2 FQNEAQ come from the germline V gene (reference sequence). The CDR3 is CASRARVRGRGSDEQYF. The CDR3 region has the DNA TGTGCCAGCAGAGCCCGGGTCAGGGGGCGAGGTAGCGACGAGCAGTACTTC.

The chain uses TRBV5-8 and TRBJ2-1, with 7 bases that match TRBD1. CDR3 length: 15 amino acids. J was trimmed by 8 bases and V by 1 base; bases with no gene match: 9. CDR1 and CDR2 from the germline V gene are SGHTS and YDEGEE. The CDR3 nucleotides are TGTGCCAGCAGCTTGTACAGGGGCATACTCCATGAGCAGTTCTTC. As protein: CASSLYRGILHEQFF.

V gene TRBV9 combines with J gene TRBJ1-5; D might be TRBD1 (6 bases). This CDR3 region has 14 residues. Trimming removed 4 bases from V and 4 bases from J, with 12 bases in between. The germline V gene has CDR1 SGDLS and CDR2 YYNGEE. The CDR3: CASSKGGGNQPQHF. Written as DNA, the CDR3 is TGTGCCAGCAGCAAAGGGGGTGGTAATCAGCCCCAGCATTTT.

V and J are TRBV11-2 and TRBJ2-1, with D possibly being TRBD2 (5 bases). The germline V gene has CDR1 SGHAT and CDR2 FQNNGV. This CDR3 has 18 amino acids. Trimming left V 5 bases short and J 5 bases short, with 25 bases between. The CDR3 DNA reads as TGTGCCAGCAGCCGCCTTGGACTTCTCGCGATTGGCGACAATGAGCAGTTCTTC. Protein product: CASSRLGLLAIGDNEQFF.

J is TRBJ1-5 and V is TRBV30, with D possibly matching TRBD1 (6 bases). The germline V and J ends were trimmed by 2 bases and 3 bases, with 14 bases remaining between them. CDR3 size: 15 residues. Germline assignment: CDR1 GTSNPN and CDR2 SVGIG (reference sequence). CDR3 DNA sequence: TGTGCCTGGAGTCCAGGACAGACCTACAATCAGCCCCAGCATTTT. Protein sequence: CAWSPGQTYNQPQHF.

The genes are TRBV5-6 and TRBJ1-4, with D hard to call. CDR1 is SGHDT, CDR2 YYEEEE, per germline. CDR3 size: 12 residues. The V end was cut by 2 bases, the J end by 4 bases, with 3 bases between. The CDR3 loop reads CASSFNNEKLFF. In DNA, the CDR3 is TGTGCCAGCAGCTTCAATAATGAAAAACTGTTTTTT.

V is TRBV5-4 and J is TRBJ1-5; 8 bases agree with TRBD1. Germline CDR1 SGHNT, CDR2 YYREEE (reference sequence). The CDR3 covers 17 residues. J was trimmed by 3 bases and V by 1 base; bases with no gene match: 9. This chain's CDR3 is CASSLTTGGGFNQPQHF. CDR3 sequence (DNA): TGTGCCAGCAGCTTGACAACAGGGGGTGGTTTCAATCAGCCCCAGCATTTT.

The chain couples TRBV27 to TRBJ1-5; a possible D gene is TRBD1 (6 bases). CDR3 length equals 14 residues. Trimming cost V 5 bases and J 0 bases, with 8 bases left between them. Germline-derived CDR1 and CDR2 are MNHEY and SMNVEV (reference sequence). CDR3 DNA: TGTGCCAGCAGTCAGGGGTATAGCAATCAGCCCCAGCATTTT. This codes for CASSQGYSNQPQHF.

As for this clone: Other DNA sequences of this sample code for an identical CDR3. For the CDR3, the DNA is TGTGCCAGCAGCGCTACAGGGTACTCTGGAAACACCATATATTTT. It is translated as CASSATGYSGNTIYF. V gene TRBV9 combines with J gene TRBJ1-3; D may be TRBD1 (6 bases). Germline V gene data show CDR1 as SGDLS and CDR2 as YYNGEE. This CDR3 is built from 15 residues. V was cut by 3 bases and J by 0 bases, with 10 bases left in between. Supplemented by reference TRBV9 and TRBJ1-3, the full variable domain reads DSGVTQTPKHLITATGQRVTLRCSPRSGDLSVYWYQQSLDQGLQFLIQYYNGEERAKGNILERFSAQQFPDLHSELNLSSLELGDSALYFCASSATGYSGNTIYFGEGSWLTVV.

The CDR3 coding sequence is TGTGCCAGCAGTTTTCCGGGGAGCTCCTACGAGCAGTACTTC. Its translation is CASSFPGSSYEQYF. The genes are TRBV28 and TRBJ2-7; possible D gene TRBD2, 5 bases. The germline V gene encodes CDR1 MDHEN and CDR2 SYDVKM. V was shortened by 3 bases and J by 0 bases, with 9 bases between the two germline ends. The CDR3 sequence is 14 residues long. Complete variable domain (other parts from reference TRBV28 and TRBJ2-7): DVKVTQSSRYLVKRTGEKVFLECVQDMDHENMFWYRQDPGLGLRLIYFSYDVKMKEKGDIPEGYSVSREKKERFSLILESASTNQTSMYLCASSFPGSSYEQYFGPGTRLTVT.

The chain combines TRBV6-5 with TRBJ1-1, with D unclear. Germline CDR1 reads MNHEY; CDR2 reads SVGAGI. The CDR3 is 14 residues long. The germline V and J ends were trimmed by 8 bases and 2 bases, with 15 bases remaining between them. The CDR3 coding sequence is TGTGCCAGCCGTGGGCAGACCGGCAACACTGAAGCTTTCTTT. Its protein product is CASRGQTGNTEAFF.

The chain recombines TRBV5-1 with TRBJ2-2, with 8 bases that match TRBD2. The CDR3 has 17 residues. V shed 2 bases and J 4 bases; nucleotides not matched to a gene: 10. Germline loops: CDR1 SGHRS, CDR2 YFSETQ. In DNA, the CDR3 is TGCGCCAGCAGCTTCTTTAGCGGGGAATCTGCCACCGGGGAGCTGTTTTTT. Translation gives CASSFFSGESATGELFF.

The chain links TRBV6-5 to TRBJ2-7, with 11 bases that match TRBD1. The CDR3 extends over 13 amino acids. Germline CDR1 is MNHEY and CDR2 is SVGAGI. V shed 8 bases and J 5 bases; nucleotides not matched to a gene: 5. In DNA, the CDR3 is TGTGCCAGCCGCGGACAGGGGGCCCACGAGCAGTACTTC. The encoded protein is CASRGQGAHEQYF.

The rearrangement links TRBV18 to TRBJ1-5; 12 nucleotides align to TRBD1. CDR3 size: 14 residues. Germline V gene lookup returns CDR1 KGHSH and CDR2 LQKENI. J was trimmed by 8 bases and V by 3 bases; bases with no gene match: 2. CDR3 loop: CASSPGTGGEPQHF. As DNA, the CDR3 is TGTGCCAGCTCACCCGGGACAGGGGGCGAGCCCCAGCATTTT.

In regard to this clone: Because the CDR3 is missing its conserved closing phenylalanine or tryptophan, this is likely a read error. The V and J genes are TRBV6-6 and TRBJ1-2; 9 bases are a match to TRBD1. Germline V gene lookup returns CDR1 MNHNY and CDR2 SVGAGI (reference sequence). This CDR3 is built from 12 residues. The ends lost 11 bases at V and 5 bases at J; junction bases unmatched: 6. CDR3 sequence: CAGWTGDYGYTL. Written as DNA, the CDR3 is TGTGCCGGATGGACAGGGGATTATGGCTACACCCTC.

The chain recombines TRBV7-8 with TRBJ2-2, with a weak D call TRBD2 (5 bases). Trimming shortened V by 0 bases and J by 8 bases, and 16 bases separated the two germline ends. Germline lookup yields CDR1 SGHVS and CDR2 FQNEAQ. The CDR3 covers 16 residues. CDR3 region: CASSLARRQDPGELFF. The CDR3 DNA sequence: TGTGCCAGCAGCTTAGCCAGGAGGCAGGACCCAGGGGAGCTGTTTTTT.

The chain is built from TRBV27 and TRBJ1-5; weak D call: TRBD1 (5 bases). CDR3 length equals 14 residues. The germline V gene encodes CDR1 MNHEY and CDR2 SMNVEV (reference sequence). V dropped 7 bases and J dropped 5 bases, with 15 bases sitting between them. The CDR3 spells CASMRQGSYQPQHF. As DNA, the CDR3 is TGTGCCAGCATGAGGCAGGGATCTTATCAGCCCCAGCATTTT.